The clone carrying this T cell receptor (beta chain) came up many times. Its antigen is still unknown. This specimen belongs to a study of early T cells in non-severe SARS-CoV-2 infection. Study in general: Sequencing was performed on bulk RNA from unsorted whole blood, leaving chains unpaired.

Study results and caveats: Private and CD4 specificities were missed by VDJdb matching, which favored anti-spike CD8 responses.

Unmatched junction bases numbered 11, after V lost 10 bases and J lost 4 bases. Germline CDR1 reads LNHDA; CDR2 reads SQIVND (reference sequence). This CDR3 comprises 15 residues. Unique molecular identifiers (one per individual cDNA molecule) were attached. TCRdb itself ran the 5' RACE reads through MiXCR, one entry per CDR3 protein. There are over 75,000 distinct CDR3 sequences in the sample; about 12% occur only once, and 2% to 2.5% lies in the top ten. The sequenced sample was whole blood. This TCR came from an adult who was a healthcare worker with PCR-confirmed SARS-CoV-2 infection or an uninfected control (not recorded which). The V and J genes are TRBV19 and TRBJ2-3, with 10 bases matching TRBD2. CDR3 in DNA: TGTGCCACCCGAAGGCTCCTAGCGGGGGCAGATACGCAGTATTTT. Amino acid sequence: CATRRLLAGADTQYF.